The sequence of this T cell receptor beta chain was determined in a study of T cell changes during pregnancy in multiple sclerosis. This clone was detected only once. Germline V lookup: CDR1 SGHRS, CDR2 YFSETQ. V lost 4 bases and J lost 5; bases outside the gene matches: 9. The CDR3 consists of 15 residues. Sequencing was performed with immunoSEQ multiplex PCR; in TCRdb, only in-frame clones are kept and a portion is missing. Of roughly 48,000 clones detected, 88% appear once; the ten largest clones hold 1% to 1.5%. The source was CD4+ T cells from peripheral blood mononuclear cells, collected in the second trimester of pregnancy. This clonotype originated in a female donor with multiple sclerosis, enrolled in a pregnancy study. The V gene is TRBV5-1, the J gene TRBJ2-4, with 7 bases that match TRBD1. CDR3 sequence reads: CASSLPGQVENIQYF. Written as DNA, the CDR3 is TGCGCCAGCAGCCTCCCCGGACAGGTCGAAAACATTCAGTACTTC.